The clone carrying this T cell receptor (beta chain) showed up just a few times. What it binds is unknown. This sample stems from a study of regulatory T cells in long-lasting Graves disease. Study findings and constraints: Segments TRBV28, TRBJ1-2 and TRBJ2-5 showed preferential usage in persistent disease.

The sample's time point: newly diagnosed GD, antithyroid drugs for less than 3 months. PBMCs provided the RNA from which the TCR library was made. Researchers made TCR beta libraries by using iRepertoire HTBI primers and running Arm-PCR on CDR3 regions. TCRdb fed the multiplex PCR reads into MiXCR, producing one record per CDR3 protein. This sample has over 400,000 distinct CDR3 sequences; 11% to 15% occur once, and the top ten carry approximately 15%. The CDR3 covers 17 residues. Trimming removed 1 base from V and 5 bases from J, with 21 bases in between. Germline CDR1 and CDR2: SGHKS and YYEKEE (reference sequence). The same sample was also used in a study of T cells in Graves' hyperthyroidism and ophthalmopathy. That source adds: Uncontrolled infection, other autoimmune disease, pregnancy or lactation led to exclusion.

Sequencing used peripheral blood mononuclear cells (PBMCs), obtained at new diagnosis, from a patient treated with antithyroid drugs. This receptor was taken from a woman in her fifties or sixties with Graves disease. J is TRBJ2-5 and V is TRBV5-5; D possibly corresponds to TRBD2 (5 bases). The CDR3: CASSLRRIVDLAETQYF. The CDR3 bases are TGTGCCAGCAGCTTGAGGAGGATTGTGGATTTAGCTGAGACCCAGTACTTC.